What follows describes a single T cell receptor (beta chain). Its specificity is unknown. V lost 2 bases to trimming and J lost 8 bases; unmatched junction nucleotides: 2. Per germline, CDR1 KGHSH and CDR2 LQKENI. The CDR3 covers 13 residues. CDR3-region Arm-PCR and iRepertoire HTBI primers produced the TCR beta libraries. TCRdb passed the multiplex PCR reads through MiXCR, listing each CDR3 protein once. This table holds 500,000 to 700,000 distinct CDR3 sequences, 15% to 20% found once. The source of the sample is a study of regulatory T cells in long-lasting Graves disease. Whole-study findings and limits: Persistent patients shared more public clonotypes (over 2,500) than new patients (approximately 1,000).

Time point of the sample: newly diagnosed GD, antithyroid drugs for less than 3 months. With RNA extracted from PBMCs as input, the TCR library was made. The authors drew patients from an endocrinology department in Xi'an, China. The same data also contributed to another study, on T cells in Graves' hyperthyroidism and ophthalmopathy. Turning to that study: First-round RT-PCR of the TCR CDR3 relied on the HTBI primer set. Researchers found most expanded thyroid clonotypes above 0.001 in blood as well.

The sequence was collected from a woman in her twenties or thirties with Graves disease. The sample consisted of peripheral blood mononuclear cells (PBMCs), taken at new diagnosis, from a patient treated with antithyroid drugs. V and J are TRBV18 and TRBJ2-1, with 8 bases fitting TRBD1. The CDR3 bases are TGTGCCAGCTCACCAGGACAGGGCTATGAGCAGTTCTTC. Encoded protein: CASSPGQGYEQFF.